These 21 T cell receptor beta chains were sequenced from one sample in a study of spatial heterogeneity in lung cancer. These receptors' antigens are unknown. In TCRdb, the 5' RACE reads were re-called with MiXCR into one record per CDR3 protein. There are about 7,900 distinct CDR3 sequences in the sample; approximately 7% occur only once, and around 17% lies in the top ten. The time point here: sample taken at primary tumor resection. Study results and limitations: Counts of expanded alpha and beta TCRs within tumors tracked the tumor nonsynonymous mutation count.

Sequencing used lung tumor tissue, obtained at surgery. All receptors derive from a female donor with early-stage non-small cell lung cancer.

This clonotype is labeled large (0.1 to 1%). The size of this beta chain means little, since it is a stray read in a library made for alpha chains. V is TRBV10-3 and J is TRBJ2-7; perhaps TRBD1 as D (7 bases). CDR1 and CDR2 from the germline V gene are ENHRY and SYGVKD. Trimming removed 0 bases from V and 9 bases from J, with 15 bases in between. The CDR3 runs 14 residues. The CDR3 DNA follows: TGTGCCATCAGTGAGTCGCGGGGACAGCAGGGGCAGTACTTC. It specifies CAISESRGQQGQYF.

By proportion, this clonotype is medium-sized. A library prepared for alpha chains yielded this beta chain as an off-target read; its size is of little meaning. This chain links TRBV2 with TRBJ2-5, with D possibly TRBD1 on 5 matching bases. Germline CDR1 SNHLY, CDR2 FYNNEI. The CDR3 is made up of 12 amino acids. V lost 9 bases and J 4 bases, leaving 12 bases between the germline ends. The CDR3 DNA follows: TGTGCCAGGGCAGGGCTGGGAGAGACCCAGTACTTC. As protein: CARAGLGETQYF.

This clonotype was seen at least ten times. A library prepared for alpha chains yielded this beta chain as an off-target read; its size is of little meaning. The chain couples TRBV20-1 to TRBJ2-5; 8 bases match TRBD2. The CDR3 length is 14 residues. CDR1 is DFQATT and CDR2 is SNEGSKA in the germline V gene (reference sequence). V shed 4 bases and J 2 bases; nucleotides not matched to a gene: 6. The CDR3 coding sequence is TGCAGTGCTATGGCTAGCGGGTCTCAAGAGACCCAGTACTTC. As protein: CSAMASGSQETQYF.

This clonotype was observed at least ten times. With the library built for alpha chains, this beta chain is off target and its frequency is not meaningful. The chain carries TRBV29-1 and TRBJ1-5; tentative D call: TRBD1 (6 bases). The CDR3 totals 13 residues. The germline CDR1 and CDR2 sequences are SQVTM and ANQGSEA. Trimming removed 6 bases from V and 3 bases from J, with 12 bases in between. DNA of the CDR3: TGCAGCGTCGTACAGGGAAACAATCAGCCCCAGCATTTT. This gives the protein CSVVQGNNQPQHF.

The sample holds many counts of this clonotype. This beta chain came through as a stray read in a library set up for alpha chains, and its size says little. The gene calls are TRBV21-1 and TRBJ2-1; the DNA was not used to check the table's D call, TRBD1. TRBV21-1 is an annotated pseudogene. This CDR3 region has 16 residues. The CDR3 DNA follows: TGTGCCAGCTACCAATTCAGGGTCCACTCCTACAATGAGCAGTTCTTC. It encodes CASYQFRVHSYNEQFF.

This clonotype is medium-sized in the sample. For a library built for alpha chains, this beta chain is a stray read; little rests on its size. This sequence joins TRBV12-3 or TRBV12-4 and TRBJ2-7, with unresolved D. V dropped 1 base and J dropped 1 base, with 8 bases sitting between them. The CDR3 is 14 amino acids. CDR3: CASSLGTDSYEQYF. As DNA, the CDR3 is TGTGCCAGCAGTTTAGGGACGGATTCCTACGAGCAGTACTTC.

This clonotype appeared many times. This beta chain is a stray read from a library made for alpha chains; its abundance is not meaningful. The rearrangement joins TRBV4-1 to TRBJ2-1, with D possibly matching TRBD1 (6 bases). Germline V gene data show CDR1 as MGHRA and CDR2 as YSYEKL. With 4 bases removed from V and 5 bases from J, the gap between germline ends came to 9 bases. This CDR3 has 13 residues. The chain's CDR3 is CASSRTGNNEQFF. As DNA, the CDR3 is TGCGCCAGCAGCCGAACAGGGAACAATGAGCAGTTCTTC.

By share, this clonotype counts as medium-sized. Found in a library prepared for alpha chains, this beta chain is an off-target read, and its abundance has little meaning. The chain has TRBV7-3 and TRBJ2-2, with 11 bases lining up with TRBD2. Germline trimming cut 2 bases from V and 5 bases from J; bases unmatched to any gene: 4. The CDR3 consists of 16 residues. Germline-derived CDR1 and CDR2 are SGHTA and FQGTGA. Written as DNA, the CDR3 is TGTGCCAGCAGCTTATCGCGGACTAGCGGGACCGGGGAGCTGTTTTTT. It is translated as CASSLSRTSGTGELFF.

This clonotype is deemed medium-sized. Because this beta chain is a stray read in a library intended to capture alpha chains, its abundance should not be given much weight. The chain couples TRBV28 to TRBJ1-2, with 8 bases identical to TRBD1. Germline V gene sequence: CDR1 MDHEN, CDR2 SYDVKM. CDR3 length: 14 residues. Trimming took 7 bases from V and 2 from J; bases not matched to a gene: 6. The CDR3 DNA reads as TGTGCCAGCAAGTTGACAGGGGACAACTATGGCTACACCTTC. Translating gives CASKLTGDNYGYTF.

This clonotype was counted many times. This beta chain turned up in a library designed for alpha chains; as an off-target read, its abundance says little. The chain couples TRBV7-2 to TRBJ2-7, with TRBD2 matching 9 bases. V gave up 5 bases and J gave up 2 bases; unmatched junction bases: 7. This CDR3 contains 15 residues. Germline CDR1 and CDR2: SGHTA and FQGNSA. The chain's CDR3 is CASSPSGTSTYEQYF. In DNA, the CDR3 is TGTGCCAGCAGCCCCTCCGGGACTAGCACCTACGAGCAGTACTTC.

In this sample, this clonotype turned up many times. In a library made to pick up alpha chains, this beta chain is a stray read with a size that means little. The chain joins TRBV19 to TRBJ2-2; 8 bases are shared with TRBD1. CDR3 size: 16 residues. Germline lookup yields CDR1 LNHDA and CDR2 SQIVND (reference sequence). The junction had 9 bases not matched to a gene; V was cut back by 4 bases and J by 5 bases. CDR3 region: CASSRGQGAWTGELFF. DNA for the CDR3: TGTGCCAGTAGTAGAGGACAGGGTGCCTGGACCGGGGAGCTGTTTTTT.

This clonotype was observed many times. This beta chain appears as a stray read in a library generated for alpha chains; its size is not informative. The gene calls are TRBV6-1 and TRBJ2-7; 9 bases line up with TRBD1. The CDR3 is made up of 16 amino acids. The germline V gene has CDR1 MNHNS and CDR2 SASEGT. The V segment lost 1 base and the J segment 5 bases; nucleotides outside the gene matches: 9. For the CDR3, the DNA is TGTGCCAGCAGTGAAGGGCAAGGACAGGGGAACCACGAGCAGTACTTC. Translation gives CASSEGQGQGNHEQYF.

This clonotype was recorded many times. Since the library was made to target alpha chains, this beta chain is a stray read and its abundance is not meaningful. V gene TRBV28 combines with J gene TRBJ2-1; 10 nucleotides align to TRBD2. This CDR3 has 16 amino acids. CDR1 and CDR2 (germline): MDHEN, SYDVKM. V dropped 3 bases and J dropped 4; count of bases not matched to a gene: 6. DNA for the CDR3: TGTGCCAGCAGTTTCCAGCGGGAGGGCCTTTACAATGAGCAGTTCTTC. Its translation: CASSFQREGLYNEQFF.

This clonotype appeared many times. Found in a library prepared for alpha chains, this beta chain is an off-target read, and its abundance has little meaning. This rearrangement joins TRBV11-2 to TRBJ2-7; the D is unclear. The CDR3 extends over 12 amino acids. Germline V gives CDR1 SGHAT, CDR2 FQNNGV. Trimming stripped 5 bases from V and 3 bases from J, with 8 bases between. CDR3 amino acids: CASSPLDYEQYF. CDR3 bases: TGTGCCAGCAGCCCATTGGACTACGAGCAGTACTTC.

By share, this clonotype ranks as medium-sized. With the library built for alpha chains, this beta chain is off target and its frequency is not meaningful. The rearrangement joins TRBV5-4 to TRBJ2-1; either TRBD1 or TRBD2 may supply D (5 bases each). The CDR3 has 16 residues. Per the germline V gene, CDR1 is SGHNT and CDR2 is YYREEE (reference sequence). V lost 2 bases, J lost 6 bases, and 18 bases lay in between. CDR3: CASSFKQAPAGNEQFF. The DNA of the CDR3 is TGTGCCAGCAGCTTTAAACAGGCCCCGGCGGGCAATGAGCAGTTCTTC. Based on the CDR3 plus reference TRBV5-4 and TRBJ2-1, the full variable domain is ETGVTQSPTHLIKTRGQQVTLRCSSQSGHNTVSWYQQALGQGPQFIFQYYREEENGRGNFPPRFSGLQFPNYSSELNVNALELDDSALYLCASSFKQAPAGNEQFFGPGTRLTVL.

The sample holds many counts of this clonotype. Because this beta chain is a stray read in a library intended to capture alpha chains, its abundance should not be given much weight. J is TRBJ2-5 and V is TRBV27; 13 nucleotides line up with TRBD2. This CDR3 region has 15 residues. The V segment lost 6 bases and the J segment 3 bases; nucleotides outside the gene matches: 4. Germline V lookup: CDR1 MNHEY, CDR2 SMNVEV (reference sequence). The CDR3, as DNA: TGTGCCAGCAGGATACTAGCGGGGGGGGAAGAGACCCAGTACTTC. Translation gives CASRILAGGEETQYF.

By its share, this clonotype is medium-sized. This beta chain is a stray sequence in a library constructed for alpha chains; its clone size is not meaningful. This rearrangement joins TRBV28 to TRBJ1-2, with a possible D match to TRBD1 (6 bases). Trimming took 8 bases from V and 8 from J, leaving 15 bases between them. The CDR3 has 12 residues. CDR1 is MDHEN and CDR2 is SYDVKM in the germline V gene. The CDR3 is CASVGGAGGYTF. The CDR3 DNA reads TGTGCCAGCGTCGGGGGGGCCGGAGGCTACACCTTC.

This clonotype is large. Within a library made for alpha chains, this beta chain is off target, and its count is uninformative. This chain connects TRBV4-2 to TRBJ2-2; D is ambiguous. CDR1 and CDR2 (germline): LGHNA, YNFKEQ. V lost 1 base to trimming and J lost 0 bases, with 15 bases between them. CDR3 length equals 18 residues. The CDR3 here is CASSQVLLHSANTGELFF. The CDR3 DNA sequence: TGTGCCAGCAGCCAAGTTTTACTGCATTCCGCGAACACCGGGGAGCTGTTTTTT.

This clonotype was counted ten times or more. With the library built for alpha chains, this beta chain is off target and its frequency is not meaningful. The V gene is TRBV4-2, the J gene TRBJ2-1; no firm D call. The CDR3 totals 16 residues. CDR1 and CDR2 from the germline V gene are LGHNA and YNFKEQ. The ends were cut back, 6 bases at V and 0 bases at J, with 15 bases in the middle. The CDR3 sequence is CASRQAVGISYNEQFF. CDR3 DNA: TGTGCCAGCAGGCAGGCCGTGGGGATCTCCTACAATGAGCAGTTCTTC.

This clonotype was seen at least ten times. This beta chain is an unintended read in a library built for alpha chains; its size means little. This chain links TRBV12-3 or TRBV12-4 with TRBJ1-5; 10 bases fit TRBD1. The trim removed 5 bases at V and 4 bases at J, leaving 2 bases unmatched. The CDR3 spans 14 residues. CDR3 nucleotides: TGTGCCAGCAGTCCGGACAGGGGGAATCAGCCCCAGCATTTT. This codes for CASSPDRGNQPQHF.

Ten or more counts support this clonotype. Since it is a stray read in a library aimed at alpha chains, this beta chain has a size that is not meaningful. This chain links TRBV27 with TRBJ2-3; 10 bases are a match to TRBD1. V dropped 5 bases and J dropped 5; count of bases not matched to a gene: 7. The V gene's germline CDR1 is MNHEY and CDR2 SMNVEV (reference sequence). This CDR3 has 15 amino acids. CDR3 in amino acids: CASSLRTGGVDTQYF. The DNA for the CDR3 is TGTGCCAGCAGTCTCCGGACAGGGGGGGTAGATACGCAGTATTTT.